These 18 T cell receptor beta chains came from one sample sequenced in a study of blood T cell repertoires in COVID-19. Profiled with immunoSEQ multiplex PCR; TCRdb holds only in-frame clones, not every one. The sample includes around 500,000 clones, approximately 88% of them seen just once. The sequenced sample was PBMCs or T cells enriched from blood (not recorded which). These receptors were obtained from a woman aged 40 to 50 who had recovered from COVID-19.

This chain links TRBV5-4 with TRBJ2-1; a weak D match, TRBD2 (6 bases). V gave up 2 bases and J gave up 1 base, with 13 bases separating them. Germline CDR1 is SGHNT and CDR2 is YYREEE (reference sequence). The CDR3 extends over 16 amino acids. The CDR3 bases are TGTGCCAGCAGCTTTGGAAGCGGGCCTTCCTACAATGAGCAGTTCTTC. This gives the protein CASSFGSGPSYNEQFF.

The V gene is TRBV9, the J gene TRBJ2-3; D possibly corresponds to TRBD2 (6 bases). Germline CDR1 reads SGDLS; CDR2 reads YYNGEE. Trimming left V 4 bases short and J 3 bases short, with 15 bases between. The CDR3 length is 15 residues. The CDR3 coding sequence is TGTGCCAGCAGCCCTCAGCGGGTCGCTACAGATACGCAGTATTTT. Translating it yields CASSPQRVATDTQYF. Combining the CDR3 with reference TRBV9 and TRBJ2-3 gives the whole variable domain DSGVTQTPKHLITATGQRVTLRCSPRSGDLSVYWYQQSLDQGLQFLIQYYNGEERAKGNILERFSAQQFPDLHSELNLSSLELGDSALYFCASSPQRVATDTQYFGPGTRLTVL.

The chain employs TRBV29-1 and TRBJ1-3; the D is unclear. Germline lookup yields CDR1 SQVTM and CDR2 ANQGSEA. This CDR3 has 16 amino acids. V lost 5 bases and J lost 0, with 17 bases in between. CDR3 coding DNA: TGCAGCGTTTCCGTCGGAGGCACCTACTCTGGAAACACCATATATTTT. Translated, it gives CSVSVGGTYSGNTIYF.

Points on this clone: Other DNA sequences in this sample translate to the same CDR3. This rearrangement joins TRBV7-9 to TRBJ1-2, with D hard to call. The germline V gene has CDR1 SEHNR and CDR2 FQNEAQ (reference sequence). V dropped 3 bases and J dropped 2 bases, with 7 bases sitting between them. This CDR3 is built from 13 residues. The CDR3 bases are TGTGCCAGCAGCTTGAGGCAGAACTATGGCTACACCTTC. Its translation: CASSLRQNYGYTF.

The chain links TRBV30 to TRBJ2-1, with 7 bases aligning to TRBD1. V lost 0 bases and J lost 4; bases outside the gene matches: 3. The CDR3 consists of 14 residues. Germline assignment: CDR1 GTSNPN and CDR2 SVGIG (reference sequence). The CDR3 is CAWSVRGLYNEQFF. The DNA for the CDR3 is TGTGCCTGGAGTGTGAGGGGGCTATACAATGAGCAGTTCTTC.

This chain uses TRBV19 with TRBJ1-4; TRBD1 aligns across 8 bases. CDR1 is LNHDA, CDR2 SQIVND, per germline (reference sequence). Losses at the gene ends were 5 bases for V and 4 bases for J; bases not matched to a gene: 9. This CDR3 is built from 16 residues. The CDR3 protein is CASSPRQGWGNEKLFF. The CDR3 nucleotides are TGTGCCAGTAGTCCTCGACAGGGGTGGGGTAATGAAAAACTGTTTTTT.

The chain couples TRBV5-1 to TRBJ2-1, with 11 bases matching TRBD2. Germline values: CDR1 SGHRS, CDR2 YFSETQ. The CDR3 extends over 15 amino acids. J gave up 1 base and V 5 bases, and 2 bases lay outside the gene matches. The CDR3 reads CASRTSGMSYNEQFF. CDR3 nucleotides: TGCGCCAGCAGGACTAGCGGGATGTCCTACAATGAGCAGTTCTTC.

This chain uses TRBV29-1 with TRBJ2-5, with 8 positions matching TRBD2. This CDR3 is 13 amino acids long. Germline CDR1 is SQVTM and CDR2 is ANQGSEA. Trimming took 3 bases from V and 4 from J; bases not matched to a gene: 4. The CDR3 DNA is TGCAGCGTTGACCCTGGACTAGCAGAGACCCAGTACTTC. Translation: CSVDPGLAETQYF.

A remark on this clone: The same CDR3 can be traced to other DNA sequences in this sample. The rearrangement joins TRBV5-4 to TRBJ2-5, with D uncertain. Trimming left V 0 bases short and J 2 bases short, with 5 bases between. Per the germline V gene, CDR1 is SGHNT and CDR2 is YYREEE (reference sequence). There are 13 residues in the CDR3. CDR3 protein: CASSLGQQETQYF. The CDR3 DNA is TGTGCCAGCAGCTTGGGCCAGCAAGAGACCCAGTACTTC. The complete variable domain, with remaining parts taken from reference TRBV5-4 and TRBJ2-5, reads ETGVTQSPTHLIKTRGQQVTLRCSSQSGHNTVSWYQQALGQGPQFIFQYYREEENGRGNFPPRFSGLQFPNYSSELNVNALELDDSALYLCASSLGQQETQYFGPGTRLLVL.

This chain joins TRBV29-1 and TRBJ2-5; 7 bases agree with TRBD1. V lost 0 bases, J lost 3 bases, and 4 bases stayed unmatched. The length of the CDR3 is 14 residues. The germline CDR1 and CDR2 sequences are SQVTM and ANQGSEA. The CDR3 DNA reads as TGCAGCGTTGAAGATACAGGGACAGAAGAGACCCAGTACTTC. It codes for CSVEDTGTEETQYF. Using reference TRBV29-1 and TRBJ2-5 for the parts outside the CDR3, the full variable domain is SAVISQKPSRDICQRGTSLTIQCQVDSQVTMMFWYRQQPGQSLTLIATANQGSEATYESGFVIDKFPISRPNLTFSTLTVSNMSPEDSSIYLCSVEDTGTEETQYFGPGTRLLVL.

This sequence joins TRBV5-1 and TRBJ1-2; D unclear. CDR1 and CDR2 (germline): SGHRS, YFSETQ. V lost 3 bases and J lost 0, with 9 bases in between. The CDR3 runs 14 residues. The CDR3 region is CASSSDNANYGYTF. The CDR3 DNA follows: TGCGCCAGCAGCTCCGACAACGCTAACTATGGCTACACCTTC. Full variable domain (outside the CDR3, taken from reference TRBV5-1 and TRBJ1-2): KAGVTQTPRYLIKTRGQQVTLSCSPISGHRSVSWYQQTPGQGLQFLFEYFSETQRNKGNFPGRFSGRQFSNSRSEMNVSTLELGDSALYLCASSSDNANYGYTFGSGTRLTVV.

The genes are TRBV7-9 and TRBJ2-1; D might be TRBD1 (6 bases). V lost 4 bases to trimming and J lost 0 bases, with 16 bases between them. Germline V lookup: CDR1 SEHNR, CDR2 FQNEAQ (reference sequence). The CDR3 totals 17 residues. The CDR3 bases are TGTGCCAGCAGCTCGACAGGACTGGAGAGCTCCTACAATGAGCAGTTCTTC. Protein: CASSSTGLESSYNEQFF.

The CDR3, as DNA: TGTGCCAGCAGTTCGTTACGGACAGAGCCGTTAGCTAACTATGGCTACACCTTC. Amino acids: CASSSLRTEPLANYGYTF. The chain links TRBV2 to TRBJ1-2, with a tentative D call TRBD1 (6 bases). Germline V lookup: CDR1 SNHLY, CDR2 FYNNEI. V lost 5 bases to trimming and J lost 0 bases, with 22 bases between them. CDR3 length: 18 amino acids.

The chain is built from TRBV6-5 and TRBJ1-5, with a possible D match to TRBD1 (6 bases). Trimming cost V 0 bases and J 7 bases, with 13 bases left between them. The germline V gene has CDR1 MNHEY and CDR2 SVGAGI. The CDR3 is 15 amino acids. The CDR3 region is CASSYSEGGGQPQHF. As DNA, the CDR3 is TGTGCCAGCAGTTACTCCGAAGGGGGGGGCCAGCCCCAGCATTTT.

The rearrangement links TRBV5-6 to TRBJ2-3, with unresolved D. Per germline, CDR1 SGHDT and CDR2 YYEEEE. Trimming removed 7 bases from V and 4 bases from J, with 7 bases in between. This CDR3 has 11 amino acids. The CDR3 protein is CASGAADTQYF. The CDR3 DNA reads TGTGCCAGCGGAGCCGCAGATACGCAGTATTTT.

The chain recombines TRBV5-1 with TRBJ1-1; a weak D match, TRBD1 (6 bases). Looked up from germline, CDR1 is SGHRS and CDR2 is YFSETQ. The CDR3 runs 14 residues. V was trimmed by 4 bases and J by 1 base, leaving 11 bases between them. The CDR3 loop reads CASSAQGTNTEAFF. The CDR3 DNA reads TGCGCCAGCAGCGCACAGGGAACGAACACTGAAGCTTTCTTT.

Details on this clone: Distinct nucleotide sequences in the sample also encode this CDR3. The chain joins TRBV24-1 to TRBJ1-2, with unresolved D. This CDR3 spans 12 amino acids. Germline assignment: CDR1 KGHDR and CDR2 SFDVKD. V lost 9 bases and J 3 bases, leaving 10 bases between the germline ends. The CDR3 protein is CATSDSDYGYTF. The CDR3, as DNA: TGTGCCACCTCGGACTCAGACTATGGCTACACCTTC.

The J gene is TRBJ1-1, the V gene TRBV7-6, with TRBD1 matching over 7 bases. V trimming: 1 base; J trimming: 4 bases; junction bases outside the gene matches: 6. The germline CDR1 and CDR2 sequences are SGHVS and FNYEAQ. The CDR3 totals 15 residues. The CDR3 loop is CASSLGEGAGTEAFF. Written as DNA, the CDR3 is TGTGCCAGCAGCTTAGGAGAGGGGGCAGGCACTGAAGCTTTCTTT.